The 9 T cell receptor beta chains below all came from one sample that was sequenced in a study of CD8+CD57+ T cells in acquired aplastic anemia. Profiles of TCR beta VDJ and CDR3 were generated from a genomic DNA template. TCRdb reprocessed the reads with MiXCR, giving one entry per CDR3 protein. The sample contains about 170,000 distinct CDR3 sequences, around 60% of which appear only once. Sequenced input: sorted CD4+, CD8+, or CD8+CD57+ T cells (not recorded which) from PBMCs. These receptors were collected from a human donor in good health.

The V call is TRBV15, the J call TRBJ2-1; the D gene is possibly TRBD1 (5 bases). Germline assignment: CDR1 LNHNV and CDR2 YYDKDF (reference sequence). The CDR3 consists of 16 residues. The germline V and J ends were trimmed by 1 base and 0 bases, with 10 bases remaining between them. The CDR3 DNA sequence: TGTGCCACCAGCAGAGTGAGGCAGGGCTCCTACAATGAGCAGTTCTTC. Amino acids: CATSRVRQGSYNEQFF.

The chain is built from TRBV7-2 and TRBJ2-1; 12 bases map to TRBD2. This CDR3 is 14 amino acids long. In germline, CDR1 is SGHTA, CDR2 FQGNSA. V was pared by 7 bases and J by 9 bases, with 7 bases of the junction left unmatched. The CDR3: CASTIGLAGSEQFF. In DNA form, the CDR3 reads TGTGCCAGCACCATCGGACTAGCGGGATCTGAGCAGTTCTTC.

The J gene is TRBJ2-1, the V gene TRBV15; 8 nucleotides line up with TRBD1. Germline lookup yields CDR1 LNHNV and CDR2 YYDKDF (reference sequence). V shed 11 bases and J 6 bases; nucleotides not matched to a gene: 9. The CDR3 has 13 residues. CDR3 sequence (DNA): TGTGCCTCCGCGTTAGGACAGGGCAATGAGCAGTTCTTC. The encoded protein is CASALGQGNEQFF.

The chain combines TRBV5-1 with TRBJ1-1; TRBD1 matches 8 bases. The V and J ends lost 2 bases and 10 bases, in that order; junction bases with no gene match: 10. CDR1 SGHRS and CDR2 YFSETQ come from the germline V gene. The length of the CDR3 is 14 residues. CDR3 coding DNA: TGCGCCAGCAGCTTTGAAACCGGACAGGGTCGAGCTTTCTTT. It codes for CASSFETGQGRAFF. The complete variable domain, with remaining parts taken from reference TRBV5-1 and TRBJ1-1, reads KAGVTQTPRYLIKTRGQQVTLSCSPISGHRSVSWYQQTPGQGLQFLFEYFSETQRNKGNFPGRFSGRQFSNSRSEMNVSTLELGDSALYLCASSFETGQGRAFFGQGTRLTVV.

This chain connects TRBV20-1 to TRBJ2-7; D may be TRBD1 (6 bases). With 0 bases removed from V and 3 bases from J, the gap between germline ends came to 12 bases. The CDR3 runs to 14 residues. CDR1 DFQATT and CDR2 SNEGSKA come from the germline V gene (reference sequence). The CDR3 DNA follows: TGCAGTGCTAGAGATCTCACAGGGAGCTACGAGCAGTACTTC. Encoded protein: CSARDLTGSYEQYF.

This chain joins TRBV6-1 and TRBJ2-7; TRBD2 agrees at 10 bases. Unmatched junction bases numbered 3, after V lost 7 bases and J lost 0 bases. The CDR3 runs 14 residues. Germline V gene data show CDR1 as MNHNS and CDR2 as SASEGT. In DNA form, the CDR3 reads TGTGCCAGCATGACTAGCGGGTCCTCCTACGAGCAGTACTTC. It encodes CASMTSGSSYEQYF.

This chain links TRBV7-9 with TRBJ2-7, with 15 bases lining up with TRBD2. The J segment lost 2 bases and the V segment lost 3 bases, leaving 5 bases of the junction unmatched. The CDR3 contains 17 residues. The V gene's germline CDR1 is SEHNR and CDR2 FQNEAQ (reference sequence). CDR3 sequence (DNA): TGTGCCAGCAGCTTCTGGACTAGCGGGAGGGGGACCTACGAGCAGTACTTC. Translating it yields CASSFWTSGRGTYEQYF.

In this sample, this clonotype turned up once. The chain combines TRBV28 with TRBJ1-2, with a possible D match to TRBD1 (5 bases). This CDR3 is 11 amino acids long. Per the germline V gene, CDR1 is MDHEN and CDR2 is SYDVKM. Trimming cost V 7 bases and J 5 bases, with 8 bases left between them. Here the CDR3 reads CASTGMYGYTF. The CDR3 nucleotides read TGTGCCAGCACAGGGATGTATGGCTACACCTTC.

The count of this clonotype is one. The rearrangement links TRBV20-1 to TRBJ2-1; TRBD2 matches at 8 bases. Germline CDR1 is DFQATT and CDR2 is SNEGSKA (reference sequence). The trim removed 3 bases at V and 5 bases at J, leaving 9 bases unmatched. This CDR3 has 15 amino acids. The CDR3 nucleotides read TGCAGTGCTAGTGTGGCGTTAGCGGGGAACAATGAGCAGTTCTTC. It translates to CSASVALAGNNEQFF.